The subject of this entry is one T cell receptor (beta chain). Its antigen remains unidentified. There are no base qualities to consult, and no much larger clone falls within one base. This specimen comes from a study of cytomegalovirus exposure and HLA in healthy donors (dated by TCRdb to 2016 to 2017). Study-wide context: An earlier analysis of about 560 of the donors reported about 280 Gb of sequence data and 95 million to 120 million unique TCR beta sequences obtained from roughly 180 million T cells. Among approximately 370 genotyped donors of the cohort, an average of roughly 230,000 unique TCR beta nucleotide sequences was sequenced per donor, of which approximately 19% were non-productive. To study patterns of TCR occurrence, a later analysis re-analyzed previously published TCR beta repertoires from around 700 donors and added high-resolution HLA genotyping. The study aimed to test whether cataloging public T cell receptors could reveal signatures of past pathogen exposure. To predict cytomegalovirus infection status, the study brought together high-throughput TCR immunosequencing, statistical association of individual TCRs with disease status, and machine learning. The T cell repertoires of 666 subjects were profiled by immunosequencing and related to cytomegalovirus serostatus. About 300 gigabases of sequencing data and around 85 million unique TCR sequences made up an early release that covered approximately 700 HLA-typed donors. Donor age, sex, ethnicity and CMV serostatus were compiled together with the repertoire data. Because of strong linkage in the cohort, five DR-DQ haplotypes were treated as single units for association and clustering. Every discovery cohort repertoire had been produced on one sequencing platform. To decide whether each TCR beta V gene segment behaved as functional or pseudogenic, an earlier analysis of approximately 620 of the donors relied on high-throughput TCR beta sequencing. Typing coverage varied by locus: roughly 620-640 donors for A, B, C, DRB1 and DQB1; approximately 500 for DQA1; more than 600 for DPA1; roughly 450 for DPB1. In addition to the first cohort of 666 subjects, a separate validation cohort of over 90 different subjects was used. Rather than drawing on any new phenotypic data, the later analysis identified candidate immune exposures from TCR beta sequences and the way those sequences occurred across donors. In a later genetic analysis, genome-wide SNP genotypes for about three fifths of the roughly 670 donors were used, and that subset was treated as a discovery cohort. HLA typing covered class I and class II loci at four-digit resolution. Among the roughly 390 genotyped donors, approximately 82% belonged to the genetic ancestry cluster associated with self-reported Caucasian donors.

Libraries came from the immunoSEQ multiplex PCR assay. A mixture of 60 forward primers for TCR Vbeta segments and 13 reverse primers for TCR Jbeta segments was used in the multiplex PCR. The CDR3 region of rearranged TCR beta genes was amplified from genomic DNA with a multiplex PCR assay. Amplified TCR beta libraries were sequenced as 87-base-pair reads on the Illumina HiSeq System. From the authors' description of their analysis: Across the roughly 670 repertoires, a later analysis counted roughly 77 million unique TCR beta chains, roughly 11 million of which were shared by at least two donors. Raw reads were error-corrected and collapsed into unique sequences by a nearest-neighbor algorithm in which closely related sequences were merged to remove PCR and sequencing errors. Alignment of CDR3 sequences to IMGT reference sequences was used to assign V, D and J gene segments. For a sequence to be retained, a match of at least six nucleotides was required to both a V gene segment and a J gene segment. A rearrangement was called productive if the CDR3 had no stop codons and remained in frame with V and J, and every other rearrangement was called non-productive. Following IMGT convention, CDR3 was defined as the stretch from the second conserved V-encoded cysteine to the conserved J-encoded phenylalanine. The earlier analysis of a few hundred of the donors excluded any sequence lacking an unambiguous match to a single V gene segment. In an earlier analysis of approximately 590 of the donors, a V segment was called functional when productive rearrangements were above 56.7%, and segregating when the standard deviation between donors exceeded 5%. A statistical classification framework was built to diagnose cytomegalovirus status from the catalog of TCR beta chain sequences. In a later analysis, TCR nucleotide sequences were compared against IMGT/GENE-DB human TR gene sequences so that V and J genes could be assigned. In a later analysis, CDR3 sequences and most-parsimonious VDJ recombination scenarios were assigned using the TCRdist pipeline. In a later analysis, every TCR beta chain was defined by the combination of its CDR3 amino acid sequence and its V-gene family, and reads without a unique V-gene family were dropped. As a way to deal with suspected cross-contamination and a sequencing artifact, a later analysis dropped roughly 620 nucleotide sequences that were highly shared and had low generation probability. A later analysis calculated a clonal expansion index for each public chain from normalized within-repertoire ranks of inferred template counts. Generation probabilities in a later analysis came from a VDJ recombination model fitted to out-of-frame rearrangements, and those results were checked against IGoR. In a later analysis, hypergeometric tests were used to score TCR-TCR, TCR-HLA and TCR-CMV co-occurrence, with a repertoire-size bias correction applied to TCR pairs. A later analysis estimated false discovery rates by permuting HLA or CMV assignments 20 times. In a later analysis, co-occurring TCRs were grouped with DBSCAN, and TCRdist sequence similarity was added when clustering was performed within HLA-allele-positive subsets. For co-occurrence clustering, repertoires with fewer than 30,000 or more than 120,000 public chains were excluded, along with a handful of repertoires with anomalous nucleotide sharing. The table was pulled from immuneACCESS by TCRdb, which kept in-frame rearrangements only. Such tables lose some clones; where checked, under half of the loss comes from unresolved V genes, and the rest has no known cause. The V and J calls and the clone size are those of that table, but D and trimming were determined from the DNA. This sample holds a few hundred thousand clones; approximately 80% were observed only once. The ten biggest clones cover around 2.8% of the sample.

What the authors observed across the whole study: The 87-base-pair reads could not distinguish some IMGT-functional V segments, including TRBV6-2 and TRBV6-3, so those segments were excluded. In a later analysis, 15,000 to 20,000 TCR beta sequences were associated with specific HLA alleles at a false discovery rate of 0.05. Because counts were too low, seventeen rarely observed V segments, including chromosome 9 orphons, were excluded from the earlier analysis of 587 of the donors. An association between a missense DCLRE1C variant and V-gene and J-gene trimming of TCR beta chains was found in a later genetic analysis and replicated in an independent cohort. In an earlier analysis of a few hundred of the donors, most TCR beta V segments were observed in productive rearrangements about 87% or about 30% of the time, broadly matching IMGT annotations. In a later analysis, the rate of TCR association differed among HLA loci, with DRB1 alleles having the most associated TCRs and HLA-C alleles having the fewest. Several of the top co-occurrence clusters appeared to be linked to parvovirus B19, influenza, CMV and Epstein-Barr virus, according to a later analysis. According to the authors, the approach could potentially be generalized to other disease states and immunological phenotypes. Strong co-occurrence of HLA alleles, especially DR and DQ, made assigning TCR associations to individual alleles difficult. Correlated functional status among segregating V segments might reflect linkage disequilibrium, but an unknown experimental factor could not be ruled out. Three of the identified cytomegalovirus-associated TCR beta chains were confirmed in vitro to be specific for cytomegalovirus antigens. A further reported finding was that TCR beta sequences accurately predicted the HLA-A and HLA-B alleles for most subjects in the first cohort. Only TCR beta chains were sequenced in this cohort, and the absence of alpha or paired-chain data limited detectable features. Most CMV-associated TCR beta chains appeared to be HLA-restricted in a later analysis, and the HLA associations seemed to be driven largely by CMV exposure. Immune exposure information for the cohort was limited to CMV serostatus. The presence/absence analyses assumed that sequencing depth was roughly uniform across donors, and that assumption may not be true. In a later analysis, HLA-associated TCR beta chains showed more clonal expansion and lower generation probabilities than non-associated chains that were equally common. In a later genetic analysis, fewer N-insertions in productive TCRs were reported among donors in an Asian-associated ancestry cluster than the roughly 700-donor mean. Because some donors lacked HLA typing at each locus, the association tests relied only on the typed subset. In the study, 164 TCR beta chains were listed as associated with cytomegalovirus. The classifier was reported to diagnose cytomegalovirus status with high specificity and sensitivity in both the original cohort and the validation cohort. A cluster of highly shared sequence variants was judged likely to represent a technical artifact of the sequencing pipeline. While some public TCRs were present in many individuals, most TCR sequences turned up only very rarely across donors.

The cohort was made up of 500 to 850 healthy bone marrow donors. All cohort members were sampled while nominally healthy, although unrecorded immune exposures were likely present. The donor tested CMV seronegative, placing the donor among the 300 to 450 seronegative members of the cohort. A peripheral blood sample was collected from each donor, and TCR beta sequencing was performed on peripheral blood mononuclear cells. The Qiagen DNeasy Blood Extraction Kit was used to extract genomic DNA from the blood cell samples. The CDR3 has 13 amino acids, counting the end cysteine and phenylalanine. Only the CDR3 DNA is retained, 39 bases long and in frame from the first base. CDR1 and CDR2 are read off the germline V gene (reference sequence) as MNHEY and SMNVEV. Trimming leaves V shorter by 5 bases and J shorter by 8 bases, with the junction holding 3 bases beyond the gene matches.

The sample consisted of PBMCs. This clonotype originated in a man aged 25 to 40 in good health and CMV-seronegative. Rearrangement joined TRBV27 to TRBJ1-4, and 9 bases in between align with TRBD1. The CDR3 corresponds to CASSNDRGEKLFF. The DNA sequence is TGTGCCAGCAGTAACGACAGGGGGGAAAAACTGTTTTTT.